This T cell receptor (beta chain) was identified during a study of blood T cell repertoires in COVID-19. Study-wide background: Specimens from acute and convalescent COVID-19 originated in the United States, Italy and Spain. Sources were T cells, B-cell-depleted T cells, or PBMCs; the material itself was cDNA or gDNA.

Original processing notes: Estimated nucleated cell counts came from reference gene primer amplification. Sequencing was performed with immunoSEQ multiplex PCR; in TCRdb, only in-frame clones are kept and a portion is missing. Clonal size and the V and J genes are those of that table, whereas D and trimming came from the DNA. In the table there are about 100,000 clones, 80% to 90% of which are singletons. The length of the CDR3 is 15 residues. V lost 4 bases and J 9 bases, leaving 17 bases between the germline ends. Germline lookup yields CDR1 SGDLS and CDR2 YYNGEE. This receptor was taken from an elderly woman with acute or convalescent COVID-19. The chain uses TRBV9 and TRBJ1-6; D may be TRBD1 (6 bases). Sequenced material: peripheral blood. The chain's CDR3 is CASSLGGGIGSPLHF. In DNA form, the CDR3 reads TGTGCCAGCAGCCTAGGGGGAGGGATCGGTTCACCCCTCCACTTT.